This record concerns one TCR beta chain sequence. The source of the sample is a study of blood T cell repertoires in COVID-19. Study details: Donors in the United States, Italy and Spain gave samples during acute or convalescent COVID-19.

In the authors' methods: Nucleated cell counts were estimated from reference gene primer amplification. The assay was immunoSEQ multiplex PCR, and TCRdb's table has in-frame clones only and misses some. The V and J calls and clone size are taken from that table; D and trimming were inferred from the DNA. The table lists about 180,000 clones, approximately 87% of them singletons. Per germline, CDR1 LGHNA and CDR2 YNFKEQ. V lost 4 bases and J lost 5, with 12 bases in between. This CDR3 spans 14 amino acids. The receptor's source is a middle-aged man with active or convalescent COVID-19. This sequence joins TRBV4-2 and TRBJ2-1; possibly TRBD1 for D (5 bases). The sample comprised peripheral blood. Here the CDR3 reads CASSRPDRNNEQFF. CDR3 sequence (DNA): TGTGCCAGCAGCCGCCCTGACAGAAACAATGAGCAGTTCTTC.